This TCR beta chain was recorded in a study of T-cell reconstitution after alpha-beta-depleted transplantation in children. Preparation of the TCRbeta library involved a method that used unique molecular identifiers. TCRdb ran MiXCR on the PCR reads and lists one entry per CDR3 protein. The sample has about 610,000 distinct CDR3 sequences, under 12% seen once. V shed 6 bases and J shed 6 bases, with 15 bases lying between them. This CDR3 comprises 14 residues. Germline V gives CDR1 SEHNR, CDR2 FQNEAQ (reference sequence). The chain is built from TRBV7-9 and TRBJ2-1; TRBD1 might be the D (6 bases). This receptor was obtained from a human donor who donated a stem cell graft to a child with acute myeloid leukemia. The material sequenced was PBMCs from the stem cell graft donor, taken from the stem cell graft. CDR3 bases: TGTGCCAGCAGTCGACAGGAGGTAGTCAATGAGCAGTTCTTC. This codes for CASSRQEVVNEQFF.